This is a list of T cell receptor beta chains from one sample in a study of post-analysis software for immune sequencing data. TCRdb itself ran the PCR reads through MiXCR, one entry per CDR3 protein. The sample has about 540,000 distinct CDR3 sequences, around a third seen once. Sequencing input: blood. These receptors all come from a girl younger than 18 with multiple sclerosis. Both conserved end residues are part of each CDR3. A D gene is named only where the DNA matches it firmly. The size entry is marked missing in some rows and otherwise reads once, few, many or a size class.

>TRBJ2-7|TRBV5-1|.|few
CASSLGTSHPIYEQYF
TGCGCCAGCAGCTTGGGGACGTCACACCCTATTTACGAGCAGTACTTC
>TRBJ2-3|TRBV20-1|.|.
CSARGREAGTDTQYF
TGCAGTGCAAGAGGAAGGGAAGCCGGTACAGATACGCAGTATTTT
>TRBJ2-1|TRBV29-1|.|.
CSVASLDEQFF
TGCAGCGTTGCTAGCCTGGATGAGCAGTTCTTC
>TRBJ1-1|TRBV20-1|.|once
CSAHRTALNTEAFF
TGCAGTGCTCACCGGACGGCGTTGAACACTGAAGCTTTCTTT
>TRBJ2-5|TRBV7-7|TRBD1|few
CASSVPGQEKGTQYF
TGTGCTAGCAGCGTACCGGGACAGGAGAAGGGGACCCAGTACTTC
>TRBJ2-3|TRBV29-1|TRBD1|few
CSVEATGDSTDTQYF
TGCAGCGTTGAAGCGACAGGGGACAGCACAGATACGCAGTATTTT
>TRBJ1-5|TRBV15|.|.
CATSRGIGPGPLQLPNQPQHF
TGTGCCACCAGCAGAGGAATTGGCCCGGGACCCCTTCAATTACCCAATCAGCCCCAGCATTTT
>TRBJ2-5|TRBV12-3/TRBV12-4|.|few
CASSPRTTPYF
TGTGCCAGCAGCCCGAGAACGACCCCGTACTTC
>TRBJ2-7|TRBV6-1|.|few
CASSRIDEQYF
TGTGCCAGCAGCCGAATAGATGAGCAGTACTTC
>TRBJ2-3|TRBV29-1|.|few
CSASVGGDTQYF
TGCAGCGCTTCCGTCGGGGGAGATACGCAGTATTTT
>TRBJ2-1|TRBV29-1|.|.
CSVSGGEQFF
TGCAGCGTCAGTGGGGGAGAGCAGTTCTTC
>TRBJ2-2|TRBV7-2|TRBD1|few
CASSRDRGTGELFF
TGTGCCAGCAGCCGGGACAGGGGAACCGGGGAGCTGTTTTTT
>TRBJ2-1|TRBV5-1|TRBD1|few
CASSLVRDRVLGQFF
TGCGCCAGCAGCTTGGTCCGGGACAGGGTATTAGGGCAGTTCTTC
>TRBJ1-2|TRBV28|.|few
CASSLRKAGSSSYTF
TGTGCCAGCAGTTTACGTAAGGCGGGGAGCTCGAGCTACACCTTC
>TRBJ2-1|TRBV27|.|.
CASSLSIHEQFF
TGTGCCAGCAGTTTATCCATCCACGAGCAGTTCTTC
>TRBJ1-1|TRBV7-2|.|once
CASSSRSTEAFF
TGTGCCAGCAGCTCCCGGAGCACTGAAGCTTTCTTT
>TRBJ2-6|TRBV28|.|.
CASSSTFWANVLTF
TGTGCCAGCAGTAGCACATTCTGGGCCAACGTCCTGACTTTC
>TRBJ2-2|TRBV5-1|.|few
CASSGGLRPGTGELFF
TGCGCCAGCAGCGGCGGACTGCGGCCCGGGACCGGGGAGCTGTTTTTT
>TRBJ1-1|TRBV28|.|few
CASTPRRSTEAFF
TGTGCCAGCACCCCCCGGCGTTCCACTGAAGCTTTCTTT
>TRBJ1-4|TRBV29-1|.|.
CSADGPDNEKLFF
TGCAGCGCCGACGGGCCGGATAATGAAAAACTGTTTTTT
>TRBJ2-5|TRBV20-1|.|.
CSARDAEEEQYF
TGCAGTGCTAGAGATGCGGAGGAAGAGCAGTACTTC
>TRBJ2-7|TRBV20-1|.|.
CSARELRTYEQYF
TGCAGTGCTAGAGAACTCCGGACCTACGAGCAGTACTTC
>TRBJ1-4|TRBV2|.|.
CASSEVGAATNEKLFF
TGTGCCAGCAGTGAAGTGGGCGCAGCAACTAATGAAAAACTGTTTTTT
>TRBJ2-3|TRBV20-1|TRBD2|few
CSARGGTSGDRTDTQYF
TGCAGTGCTCGTGGGGGGACTAGCGGGGATCGTACAGATACGCAGTATTTT
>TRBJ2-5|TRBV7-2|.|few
CASSLRVGETQYF
TGTGCCAGCAGCTTACGCGTTGGAGAGACCCAGTACTTC
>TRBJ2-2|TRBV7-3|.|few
CASSPTNTGELFF
TGTGCCAGCAGCCCCACTAACACCGGGGAGCTGTTTTTT
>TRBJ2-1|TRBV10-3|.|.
CAISESVEGAWGEQFF
TGTGCCATCAGTGAGTCCGTGGAGGGGGCCTGGGGGGAGCAGTTCTTC
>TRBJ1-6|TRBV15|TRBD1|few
CAASRGQGALGSPLHF
TGTGCCGCCAGCAGGGGACAGGGGGCGTTAGGTTCACCCCTCCACTTT
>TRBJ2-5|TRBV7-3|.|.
CASSPGQWDKTQYF
TGTGCCAGCAGTCCTGGACAGTGGGATAAGACCCAGTACTTC
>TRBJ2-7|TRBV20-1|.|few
CSARDLSAVYEQYF
TGCAGTGCTAGAGATCTTTCGGCTGTATACGAGCAGTACTTC
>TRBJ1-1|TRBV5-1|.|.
CASSSAGSNTEAFF
TGCGCCAGCAGCTCCGCCGGTTCGAACACTGAAGCTTTCTTT
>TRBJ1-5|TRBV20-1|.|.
CSARSGPSSQPQHF
TGCAGTGCTCGTAGCGGACCTAGCAGTCAGCCCCAGCATTTT
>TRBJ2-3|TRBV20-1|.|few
CSARVQGTDTQYF
TGCAGTGCTAGAGTTCAGGGCACAGATACGCAGTATTTT
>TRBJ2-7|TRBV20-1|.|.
CSASRAGSLSSYEQYF
TGCAGTGCTTCCCGGGCTGGGAGTCTCTCGTCCTACGAGCAGTACTTC
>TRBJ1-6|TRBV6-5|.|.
CASSYREPHSPLHF
TGTGCCAGCAGCTACAGGGAACCCCACTCACCCCTCCACTTT
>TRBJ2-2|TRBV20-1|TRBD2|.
CSARDLTSGGAVGELFF
TGCAGTGCTAGAGATCTGACTAGCGGGGGGGCCGTCGGGGAGCTGTTTTTT
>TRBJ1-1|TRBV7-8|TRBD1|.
CASSRDRGRRDEAFF
TGTGCCAGCAGCCGGGACAGGGGGCGAAGGGATGAAGCTTTCTTT
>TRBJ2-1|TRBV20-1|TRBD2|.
CSARTGLAGGYNEQFF
TGCAGTGCTAGGACCGGACTAGCGGGGGGGTACAATGAGCAGTTCTTC
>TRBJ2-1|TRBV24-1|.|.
CATSERGKNEQFF
TGTGCCACCAGTGAGAGGGGGAAGAATGAGCAGTTCTTC
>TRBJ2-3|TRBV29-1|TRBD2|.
CSVEDGFAAGGRDTQYF
TGCAGCGTTGAAGATGGGTTTGCGGCGGGGGGGAGAGATACGCAGTATTTT
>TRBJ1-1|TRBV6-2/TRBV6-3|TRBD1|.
CASSLIGQDQAFF
TGTGCCAGCAGTCTCATTGGACAGGACCAAGCTTTCTTT
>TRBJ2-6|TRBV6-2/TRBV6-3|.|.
CASRQGPGANVLTF
TGTGCCAGCAGACAGGGACCCGGGGCCAACGTCCTGACTTTC
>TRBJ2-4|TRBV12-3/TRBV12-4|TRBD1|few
CASSFQDRVGIQYF
TGTGCCAGCAGTTTCCAGGACAGGGTCGGGATTCAGTACTTC
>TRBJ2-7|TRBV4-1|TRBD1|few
CASSQPGTGSYEQYF
TGCGCCAGCAGCCAGCCCGGGACAGGTTCCTACGAGCAGTACTTC
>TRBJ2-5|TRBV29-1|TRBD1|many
CSARTGNQETQYF
TGCAGCGCCCGGACAGGGAACCAAGAGACCCAGTACTTC